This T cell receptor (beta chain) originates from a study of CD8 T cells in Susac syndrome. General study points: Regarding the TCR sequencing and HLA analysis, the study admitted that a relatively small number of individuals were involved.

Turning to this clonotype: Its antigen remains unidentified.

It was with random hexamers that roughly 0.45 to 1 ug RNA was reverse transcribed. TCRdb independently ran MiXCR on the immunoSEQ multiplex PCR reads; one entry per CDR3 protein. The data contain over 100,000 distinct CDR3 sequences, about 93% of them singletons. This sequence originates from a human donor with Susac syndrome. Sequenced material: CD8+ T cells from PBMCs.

Here the CDR3 reads CASTLGVITDTQYF. The DNA of the CDR3 is TGTGCCAGCACCCTCGGGGTAATCACAGATACGCAGTATTTT. This chain connects TRBV7-9 to TRBJ2-3, with D possibly TRBD2 on 5 matching bases. The germline V and J ends were trimmed by 7 bases and 2 bases, with 13 bases remaining between them. Per the germline V gene, CDR1 is SEHNR and CDR2 is FQNEAQ (reference sequence). This CDR3 is 14 amino acids long.